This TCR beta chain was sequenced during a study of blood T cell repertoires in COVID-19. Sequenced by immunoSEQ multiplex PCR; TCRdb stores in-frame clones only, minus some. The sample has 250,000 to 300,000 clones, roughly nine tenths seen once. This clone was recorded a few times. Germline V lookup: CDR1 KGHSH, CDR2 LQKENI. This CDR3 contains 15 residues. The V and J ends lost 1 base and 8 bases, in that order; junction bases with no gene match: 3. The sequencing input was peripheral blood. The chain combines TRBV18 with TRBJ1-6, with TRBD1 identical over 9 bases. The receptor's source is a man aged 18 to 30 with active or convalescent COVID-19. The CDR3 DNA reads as TGTGCCAGCTCACCACTAAGGACAGGGGATTCACCCCTCCACTTT. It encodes CASSPLRTGDSPLHF.